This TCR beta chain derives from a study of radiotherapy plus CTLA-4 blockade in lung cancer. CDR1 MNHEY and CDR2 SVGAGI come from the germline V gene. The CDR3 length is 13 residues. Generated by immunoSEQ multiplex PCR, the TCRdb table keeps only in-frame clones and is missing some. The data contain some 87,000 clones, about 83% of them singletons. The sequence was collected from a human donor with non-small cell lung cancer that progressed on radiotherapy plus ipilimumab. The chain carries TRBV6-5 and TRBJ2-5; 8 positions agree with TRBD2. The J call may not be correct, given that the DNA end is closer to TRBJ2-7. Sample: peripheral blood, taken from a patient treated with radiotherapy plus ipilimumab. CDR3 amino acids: CASSFTSGYEQYF. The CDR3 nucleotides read TGTGCCAGCAGTTTCACTAGCGGATACGAGCAGTACTTC.